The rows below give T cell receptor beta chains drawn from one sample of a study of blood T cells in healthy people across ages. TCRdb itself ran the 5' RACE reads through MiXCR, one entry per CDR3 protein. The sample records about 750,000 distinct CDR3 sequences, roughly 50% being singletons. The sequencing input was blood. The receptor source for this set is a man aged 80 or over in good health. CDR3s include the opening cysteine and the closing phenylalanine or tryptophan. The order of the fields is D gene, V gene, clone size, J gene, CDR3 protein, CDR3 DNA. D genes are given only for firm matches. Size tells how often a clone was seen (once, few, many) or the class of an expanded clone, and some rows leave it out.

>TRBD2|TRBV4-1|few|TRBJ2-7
CASSRAPGLPAYEQYF
TGCGCCAGCAGCCGGGCACCGGGACTACCAGCCTACGAGCAGTACTTC
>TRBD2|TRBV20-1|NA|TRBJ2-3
CSARTSGRGGASTDTQYF
TGCAGTGCGCGGACTAGCGGAAGGGGGGGGGCGAGCACAGATACGCAGTATTTT
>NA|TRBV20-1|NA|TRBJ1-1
CSARATGTNTEAFF
TGCAGTGCTAGGGCCACAGGGACGAACACTGAAGCTTTCTTT
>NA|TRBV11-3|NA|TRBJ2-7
CASSPHRAPISYEQYF
TGTGCCAGCAGCCCACACCGGGCCCCCATCTCCTACGAGCAGTACTTC
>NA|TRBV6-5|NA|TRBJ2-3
CASSYSIADTQYF
TGTGCCAGCAGTTACTCGATAGCGGATACGCAGTATTTT
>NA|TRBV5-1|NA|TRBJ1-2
CASSLGVSLGYTF
TGCGCCAGCAGCTTGGGGGTCAGCTTGGGCTACACCTTC
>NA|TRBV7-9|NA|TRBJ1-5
CASSLVLSGLGNQPQHF
TGTGCCAGCAGCCTAGTTTTGTCAGGGTTGGGCAATCAGCCCCAGCATTTT
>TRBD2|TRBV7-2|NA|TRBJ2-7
CASSFQTSGTYEQYF
TGTGCCAGCAGCTTCCAGACTAGCGGGACTTACGAGCAGTACTTC
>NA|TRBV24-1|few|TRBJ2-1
CATSGLAEQFF
TGTGCCACCAGTGGTCTAGCCGAGCAGTTCTTC
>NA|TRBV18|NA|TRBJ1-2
CASSPQEHRGYTF
TGTGCCAGCTCACCACAGGAACACCGTGGCTACACCTTC
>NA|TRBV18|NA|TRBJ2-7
CASSTGQIGVGEQYF
TGTGCCAGCTCAACTGGACAGATTGGTGTCGGCGAGCAGTACTTC
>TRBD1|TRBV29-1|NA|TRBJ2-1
CSVQTSFTGQGISYNEQFF
TGCAGCGTTCAAACTAGCTTTACCGGACAGGGAATATCCTACAATGAGCAGTTCTTC
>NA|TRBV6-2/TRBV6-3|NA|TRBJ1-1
CASTIDQSTEAFF
TGTGCCAGCACCATCGATCAGTCCACTGAAGCTTTCTTT
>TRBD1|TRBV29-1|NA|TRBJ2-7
CSVVGDRVGYEQYF
TGCAGCGTTGTCGGGGACAGGGTAGGCTACGAGCAGTACTTC
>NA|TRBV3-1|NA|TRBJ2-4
CASSPLAARDYEKYF
TGTGCCAGCAGCCCACTAGCAGCTCGCGACTACGAGAAGTACTTC
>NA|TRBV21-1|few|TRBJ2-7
CASSKLGDRDGSYEQYF
TGTGCCAGCAGCAAATTGGGGGACAGGGACGGCTCCTACGAGCAGTACTTC
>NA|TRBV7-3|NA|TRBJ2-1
CASSFNWQSPYNEQFF
TGTGCCAGCAGCTTCAATTGGCAATCCCCCTACAATGAGCAGTTCTTC
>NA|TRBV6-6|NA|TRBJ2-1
CASSPLWGSSYEQFF
TGTGCCAGCAGTCCCCTGTGGGGGAGCTCCTACGAGCAGTTCTTC
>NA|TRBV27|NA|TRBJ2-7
CASSRAGNRLTVGEQYF
TGTGCCAGCAGTCGGGCCGGGAACAGACTAACGGTGGGAGAGCAGTACTTC
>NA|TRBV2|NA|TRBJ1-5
CASRWGGNGNQPQHF
TGTGCCAGCCGGTGGGGGGGCAATGGCAATCAGCCCCAGCATTTT
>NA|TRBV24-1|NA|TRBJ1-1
CATSDFKRGAGEAFF
TGTGCCACCAGTGATTTTAAGAGGGGGGCCGGGGAAGCTTTCTTT
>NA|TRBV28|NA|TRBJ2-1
CASTAGPSERHEQFF
TGTGCCAGCACGGCCGGACCCTCGGAAAGGCATGAGCAGTTCTTC
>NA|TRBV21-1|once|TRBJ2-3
CASSKRRECHRYAYF
TGTGCCAGCAGCAAACGGCGGGAGTGTCACAGATACGCGTATTTT
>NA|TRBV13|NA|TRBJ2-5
CDSSNGLNQETQYF
TGTGACAGCAGCAACGGACTCAATCAAGAGACCCAGTACTTC
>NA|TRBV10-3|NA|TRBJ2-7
CAINPGTADNEQYF
TGTGCCATAAACCCCGGGACGGCGGACAACGAGCAGTACTTC
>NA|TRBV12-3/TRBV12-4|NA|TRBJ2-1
CASSQRVAYDEQFF
TGTGCCAGCAGTCAAAGAGTGGCGTACGATGAGCAGTTCTTC
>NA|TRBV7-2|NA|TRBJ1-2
CASSYGNYYGYTF
TGTGCCAGCAGTTACGGGAACTATTATGGCTACACCTTC
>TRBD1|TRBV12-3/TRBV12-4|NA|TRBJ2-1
CASILTGLGNEQFF
TGTGCCAGCATTCTGACAGGGCTCGGCAATGAGCAGTTCTTC
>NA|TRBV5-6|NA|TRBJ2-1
CAGTRQVLNEQFF
TGTGCCGGAACGCGCCAGGTTCTCAATGAGCAGTTCTTC
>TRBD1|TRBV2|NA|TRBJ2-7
CATQTGGRYEQYF
TGTGCCACCCAAACAGGGGGCCGGTACGAGCAGTACTTC
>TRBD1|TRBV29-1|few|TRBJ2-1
CSVEKQGAFNNEQFF
TGCAGCGTTGAAAAGCAGGGGGCTTTTAACAATGAGCAGTTCTTC
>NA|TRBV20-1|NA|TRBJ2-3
CSARDPGVLQKYAYF
TGCAGTGCTAGAGATCCGGGAGTCCTGCAAAAATACGCGTATTTT
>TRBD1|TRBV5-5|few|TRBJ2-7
CASSPAGTGGNEQYF
TGTGCCAGCAGCCCGGCTGGGACAGGGGGTAACGAGCAGTACTTC
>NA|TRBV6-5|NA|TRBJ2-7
CASTPYGGQSYEQYF
TGTGCCAGCACACCCTACGGGGGGCAGTCCTACGAGCAGTACTTC
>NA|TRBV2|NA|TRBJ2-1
CASSGLLGDEQFF
TGTGCCAGCAGTGGGTTACTAGGTGATGAGCAGTTCTTC
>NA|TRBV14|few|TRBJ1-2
CASSQKGTNYGYTF
TGTGCCAGCAGCCAAAAGGGAACTAACTATGGCTACACCTTC
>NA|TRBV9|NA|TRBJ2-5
CASSDGGLGTQYF
TGTGCCAGCAGCGACGGGGGTCTCGGGACCCAGTACTTC
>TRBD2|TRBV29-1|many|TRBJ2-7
CSVELAGVRYEQYF
TGCAGCGTTGAGTTAGCGGGAGTCCGCTACGAGCAGTACTTC
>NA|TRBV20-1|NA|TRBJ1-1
CSAREGARGGAFF
TGCAGTGCTAGAGAGGGGGCCCGAGGGGGAGCTTTCTTT
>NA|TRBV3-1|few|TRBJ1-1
CASSPTGQNTEAFF
TGTGCCAGCAGCCCAACAGGGCAGAACACTGAAGCTTTCTTT
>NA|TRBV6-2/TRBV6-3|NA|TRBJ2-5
CASSYSLGLPSETQYF
TGTGCCAGCAGTTACTCCCTAGGACTCCCATCAGAGACCCAGTACTTC
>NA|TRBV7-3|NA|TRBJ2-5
CASSKGRGGFETQYF
TGTGCCAGCAGCAAAGGGAGGGGGGGGTTCGAGACCCAGTACTTC
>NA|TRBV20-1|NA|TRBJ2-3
CSAQGGGASRGAGTQYF
TGCAGTGCCCAAGGCGGAGGAGCTAGTAGGGGGGCGGGTACGCAGTATTTT
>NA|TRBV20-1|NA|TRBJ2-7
CSARDRKGRTYEQYF
TGCAGTGCTAGAGATCGTAAGGGGCGAACCTACGAGCAGTACTTC
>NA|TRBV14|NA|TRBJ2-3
CASSQDRGWHRYAYF
TGTGCCAGCAGCCAAGACAGGGGATGGCACAGATACGCGTATTTT
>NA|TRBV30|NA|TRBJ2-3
CAWSVRGSDTQYF
TGTGCCTGGAGTGTACGAGGGTCAGATACGCAGTATTTT
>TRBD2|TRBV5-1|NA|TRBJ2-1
CASSLGRSASGRGGQDNEQFF
TGCGCCAGCAGCTTAGGTCGATCCGCTAGCGGGAGAGGGGGCCAGGACAATGAGCAGTTCTTC
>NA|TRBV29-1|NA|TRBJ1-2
CSCSYDYTF
TGCAGCTGCTCGTATGACTACACCTTC
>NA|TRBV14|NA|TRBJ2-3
CASSQRGALPQYF
TGTGCCAGCAGCCAAAGGGGGGCGCTTCCGCAGTATTTT
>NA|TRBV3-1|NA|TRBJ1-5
CASSQDRNGGSQPQHF
TGTGCCAGCAGCCAAGATCGGAACGGGGGCAGTCAGCCCCAGCATTTT
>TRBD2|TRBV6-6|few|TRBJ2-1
CASSQTSGDLNEQFF
TGTGCCAGCAGTCAAACTAGCGGGGATCTCAATGAGCAGTTCTTC
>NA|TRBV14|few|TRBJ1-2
CASGPGGGGYTF
TGTGCCAGCGGACCGGGGGGTGGTGGCTACACCTTC
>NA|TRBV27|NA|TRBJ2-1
CASSLLSSKRYNEQFF
TGTGCCAGCAGTTTACTTTCATCGAAACGCTACAATGAGCAGTTCTTC
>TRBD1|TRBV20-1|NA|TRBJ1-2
CSAAGQDYGYTF
TGCAGTGCCGCGGGACAGGACTATGGCTACACCTTC
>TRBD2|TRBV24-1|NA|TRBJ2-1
CATSGGRALYDEQFF
TGTGCCACCAGTGGTGGGAGGGCCTTGTACGATGAGCAGTTCTTC
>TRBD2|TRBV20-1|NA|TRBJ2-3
CSADSGTSGVTDTQYF
TGCAGTGCCGACTCCGGGACTAGCGGTGTCACAGATACGCAGTATTTT
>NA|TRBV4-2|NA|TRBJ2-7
CASSQARRDSYEQYF
TGTGCCAGCAGCCAAGCCCGACGGGACTCCTACGAGCAGTACTTC
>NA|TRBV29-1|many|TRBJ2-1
CSVGGAGNEQFF
TGCAGCGTTGGGGGGGCTGGAAATGAGCAGTTCTTC